This T cell receptor beta chain was found in a study of Graves' ophthalmopathy and Graves' hyperthyroidism (dated by TCRdb to 2017 to 2018). General notes on the study: Stable hyperthyroidism was defined as no progression to ophthalmopathy within 18 months of follow-up. The study used signatures of the TCR beta repertoire to tell Graves' ophthalmopathy apart from Graves' hyperthyroidism and to predict which patients would progress to ophthalmopathy. In over five hyperthyroidism patients, the T-cell repertoires found in thyroid tissue were compared with those found in blood. A discovery set of 90 to 100 patients (around 40 ophthalmopathy, under 65 stable hyperthyroidism) was enrolled to explore V-J signatures distinguishing ophthalmopathy from hyperthyroidism. Following sample collection, hyperthyroidism patients were given methimazole at a starting dose of 30 mg daily, and ophthalmopathy patients were given high-dose intravenous methylprednisolone. The independent validation cohort included 20 or so hyperthyroidism patients plus 17 patients who later progressed from hyperthyroidism to ophthalmopathy. In total, 135 blood samples were TCR-sequenced: approximately 42 ophthalmopathy, 80 or so hyperthyroidism and roughly 17 hyperthyroidism-to-ophthalmopathy patients.

Hyperthyroidism patients were newly diagnosed, with disease duration under 2 months, and aged 18 to 65 years. Patients with other autoimmune diseases, uncontrolled infections, pregnancy or lactation were excluded from the study. Diagnosis relied on clinical symptoms, serum thyroxine, TRAb, thyroid ultrasound and orbital computed tomography. Total RNA was extracted using Trizol reagent, and RNA quality was checked on an Agilent 2100 Bioanalyzer. For repertoire sequencing, TCR beta CDR3 regions were amplified from RNA transcripts. The first round of RT-PCR was done with HTBI primers and the Qiagen OneStep RT-PCR kit, and was followed by a second round of multiplex PCR, then size selection and purification. The libraries underwent paired-end sequencing with 100 bp reads on an Illumina HiSeq2000. The original pipeline was this. SOAPnuke was used to process the reads, removing any read that contained adapters or uncalled bases, had a mean Phred below 15, or lacked an exact match to the constant primer or identifier. High-quality paired reads were merged with COPE v1.2.5. Each unique nucleotide sequence was treated as a clonotype, and MiTCR v1.1 was used to align the clonotypes to the IMGT TRB V, D and J references. The analysis was limited to V-J combinations with a frequency above 0.0001, which together covered roughly 99% of repertoires. For each V-J combination, a TCR clonal expansion and chaos score was defined as F50 clonal expansion divided by the chaos observed in the TCRdist matrix. Welch's t-statistics and random forest were used to reduce the features to roughly 14 V-J combinations, which were then used as input to a naive Bayes classifier. The similarity between thyroid and blood repertoires was quantified using the Morisita-Horn index. TCRdb handled the public reads itself, with Q25 trimming in fastp and clone calling in MiXCR, and kept productive beta chains. One record per CDR3 amino acid sequence lists the most common genes and DNA. The V and J calls reflect TCRdb's pipeline rather than the authors' work. The sample table lists a few hundred thousand distinct CDR3 sequences, 35% to 45% of them with a count of one. Jointly, the top ten make up 3.5% to 4.5% of the sample.

Beyond this particular receptor, the publication reports: In validation, the model predicted ophthalmopathy progression with roughly 68% sensitivity and less than 80% specificity; eleven to twelve predicted patients were CT-confirmed with GO in a median of around 6 months. Sample size was not predetermined statistically, and investigators were not blinded to group allocation. Ophthalmopathy was separated from stable hyperthyroidism by the 13-signature model with roughly 88% sensitivity and about 83% specificity in cross-validation and with 80%/75% in the test set. Among expanded thyroid clonotypes with frequency above 0.001, most also showed up in blood, which suggests that blood repertoires may reflect the thyroid immune response.

Turning to this clonotype: Its antigen remains undetermined. No much larger clone exists at a distance of one base, and base qualities are not known.

Spanning cysteine to phenylalanine, the CDR3 consists of 11 amino acids. The entry retains the CDR3 DNA only, 33 bases that are in frame from base 1. CDR1 SQVTM and CDR2 ANQGSEA are derived from the germline V gene. The sample comprised peripheral blood or thyroid tissue (not recorded which). The chain is made from TRBV29-1 and TRBJ1-5; TRBD1 is possibly the D segment (5 matching bases). The sequence was collected from an adult man with Graves' hyperthyroidism. The CDR3 region reads CAAGDLQPQHF. The nucleotides are TGCGCCGCGGGGGATTTGCAGCCCCAGCATTTT.